Each of the 18 T cell receptor beta chains below was sequenced from the same sample in a study of cytomegalovirus exposure and HLA in healthy donors. Both 60 Vbeta primers and 13 Jbeta primers went into the PCR. Profiled with immunoSEQ multiplex PCR; TCRdb holds only in-frame clones, not every one. The table lists some 270,000 clones, over 70% of them singletons, with over 0.3% in the top ten. The sequenced material came from PBMCs. The receptors were gathered from a girl aged 2 to 10 in good health and CMV-seronegative.

This rearrangement joins TRBV10-3 to TRBJ2-7, with a possible D match to TRBD2 (6 bases). CDR3 size: 13 residues. V gave up 7 bases and J gave up 5 bases, with 15 bases separating them. Germline V gene data show CDR1 as ENHRY and CDR2 as SYGVKD. DNA of the CDR3: TGTGCCATCACCCCCGGGAGTTATGACGAGCAGTACTTC. Protein: CAITPGSYDEQYF.

The chain couples TRBV4-1 to TRBJ2-7; 10 bases agree with TRBD1. Germline CDR1 and CDR2: MGHRA and YSYEKL. The CDR3 consists of 15 residues. V shed 1 base and J 6 bases; nucleotides not matched to a gene: 6. The CDR3 nucleotides read TGCGCCAGCAGCCAAGTGGGACAGGGGAATTTCGAGCAGTACTTC. This sequence encodes CASSQVGQGNFEQYF.

The V call is TRBV4-1, the J call TRBJ2-1; D is ambiguous. The germline gives CDR1 MGHRA, CDR2 YSYEKL. The germline V and J ends were trimmed by 5 bases and 0 bases, with 11 bases remaining between them. CDR3 size: 15 residues. The CDR3 DNA is TGCGCCAGCAGCACGAGTGTGTACTCCTACAATGAGCAGTTCTTC. It is translated as CASSTSVYSYNEQFF.

The chain couples TRBV4-1 to TRBJ2-2; perhaps TRBD1 as D (5 bases). Germline CDR1 reads MGHRA; CDR2 reads YSYEKL. CDR3 length: 15 amino acids. V lost 3 bases and J 1 base, leaving 9 bases between the germline ends. The CDR3 DNA reads as TGCGCCAGCAGCCATCTAGGACAGAACACCGGGGAGCTGTTTTTT. It encodes CASSHLGQNTGELFF.

The V and J genes are TRBV5-6 and TRBJ1-2, with D possibly being TRBD1 (5 bases). CDR3 length: 13 amino acids. CDR1 is SGHDT and CDR2 is YYEEEE in the germline V gene. The V gene lost 0 bases and the J gene lost 7 bases, with 10 bases spanning the gap. As DNA, the CDR3 is TGTGCCAGCAGCTTGGGGGGCGCGGTTGGCTACACCTTC. Translation: CASSLGGAVGYTF. Full variable domain (outside the CDR3, taken from reference TRBV5-6 and TRBJ1-2): DAGVTQSPTHLIKTRGQQVTLRCSPKSGHDTVSWYQQALGQGPQFIFQYYEEEERQRGNFPDRFSGHQFPNYSSELNVNALLLGDSALYLCASSLGGAVGYTFGSGTRLTVV.

CDR3 sequence reads: CASSYSGGFNYGYTF. In DNA, the CDR3 is TGTGCCAGCAGTTACTCGGGAGGATTTAACTATGGCTACACCTTC. V usage is TRBV6-5 and J usage is TRBJ1-2; D remains ambiguous. The CDR3 contains 15 residues. Germline V CDR1 and CDR2: MNHEY, SVGAGI. V was shortened by 0 bases and J by 1 base, with 9 bases between the two germline ends.

The chain is built from TRBV18 and TRBJ1-5, with D possibly matching TRBD1 (6 bases). This CDR3 spans 13 amino acids. Germline CDR1 KGHSH, CDR2 LQKENI. V lost 4 bases and J lost 7, with 11 bases in between. The CDR3 coding sequence is TGTGCCAGCTCACTGGGCCAGGGGCAGCCCCAGCATTTT. Translating it yields CASSLGQGQPQHF.

The chain combines TRBV7-9 with TRBJ2-1; the D gene is possibly TRBD2 (8 bases). CDR3 size: 17 residues. Between the trimmed V and J ends, which lost 0 bases and 12 bases, there was a span of 24 bases. Germline-derived CDR1 and CDR2 are SEHNR and FQNEAQ (reference sequence). The CDR3 bases are TGTGCCAGCAGCTTAGCAGGGGGCCCCCCTTTAACTAGCGGGCAGTTCTTC. Translating it yields CASSLAGGPPLTSGQFF.

This chain joins TRBV6-5 and TRBJ1-2, with TRBD1 matching over 7 bases. The CDR3 runs 14 residues. V lost 6 bases, J lost 2 bases, and 6 bases stayed unmatched. Germline CDR1 MNHEY, CDR2 SVGAGI. CDR3 nucleotides: TGTGCCAGCAGCCATGACAGGGTAAACTATGGCTACACCTTC. Translating it yields CASSHDRVNYGYTF.

DNA for the CDR3: TGCGCCAGCAGCTTGGGGCAGGGAGGAAAACTGTTTTTT. Protein: CASSLGQGGKLFF. The chain combines TRBV5-1 with TRBJ1-4, with TRBD1 as a possible D gene (5 bases). This CDR3 is built from 13 residues. Deletions cut 0 bases from V and 10 bases from J, with 10 bases between. Germline loops: CDR1 SGHRS, CDR2 YFSETQ.

The V and J genes are TRBV6-6 and TRBJ1-3; D is unresolved. Germline V lookup: CDR1 MNHNY, CDR2 SVGAGI (reference sequence). The CDR3 loop spans 15 amino acids. V was cut by 6 bases and J by 0 bases, with 12 bases left in between. CDR3 nucleotides: TGTGCCAGCAGGCGAAGAACGAGCTCTGGAAACACCATATATTTT. The encoded protein is CASRRRTSSGNTIYF.

V usage is TRBV7-6 and J usage is TRBJ1-1, with TRBD1 matching over 7 bases. J gave up 1 base and V 1 base, and 9 bases lay outside the gene matches. This CDR3 comprises 17 residues. CDR1 SGHVS and CDR2 FNYEAQ come from the germline V gene. This CDR3 is CASSLVGTDPSNTEAFF. CDR3 in DNA: TGTGCCAGCAGCTTAGTGGGGACAGATCCTTCGAACACTGAAGCTTTCTTT. The whole variable domain, remainder taken from reference TRBV7-6 and TRBJ1-1, is GAGVSQSPRYKVTKRGQDVALRCDPISGHVSLYWYRQALGQGPEFLTYFNYEAQQDKSGLPNDRFSAERPEGSISTLTIQRTEQRDSAMYRCASSLVGTDPSNTEAFFGQGTRLTVV.

Comment on this clone: Sequence at one end of the junction differs from germline and may be a read error. The V call is TRBV7-9, the J call TRBJ1-1, with no clear D. The CDR3 loop spans 14 amino acids. The germline CDR1 and CDR2 sequences are SEHNR and FQNEAQ (reference sequence). CDR3 sequence: CSSSYPTYLEEAFF. CDR3 bases: TGTTCCAGCAGCTACCCGACCTACCTAGAAGAAGCTTTCTTT. Drawing the rest from reference TRBV7-9 and TRBJ1-1, the complete variable domain is DTGVSQNPRHKITKRGQNVTFRCDPISEHNRLYWYRQTLGQGPEFLTYFQNEAQLEKSRLLSDRFSAERPKGSFSTLEIQRTEQGDSAMYLCSSSYPTYLEEAFFGQGTRLTVV.

The V call is TRBV28, the J call TRBJ1-1; 10 bases are a match to TRBD1. Germline trimming cut 5 bases from V and 5 bases from J; bases unmatched to any gene: 8. Germline assignment: CDR1 MDHEN and CDR2 SYDVKM. CDR3 length equals 15 residues. The CDR3 region is CASSPTDRGRTEAFF. As DNA, the CDR3 is TGTGCCAGCAGTCCAACTGACAGGGGGCGAACTGAAGCTTTCTTT.

The chain has TRBV13 and TRBJ1-1; 10 bases map to TRBD1. CDR3 length: 14 residues. V was pared by 5 bases and J by 5 bases, with 5 bases of the junction left unmatched. From germline, CDR1 is PRHDT and CDR2 FYEKMQ (reference sequence). CDR3 DNA: TGTGCCAGCAGCATGGGACAGGGGCGGACTGAAGCTTTCTTT. This encodes CASSMGQGRTEAFF.

This chain joins TRBV11-3 and TRBJ1-2, with D possibly matching TRBD1 (6 bases). The CDR3 spans 15 residues. Germline assignment: CDR1 SGHNT and CDR2 YENEEA. Deletions cut 0 bases from V and 2 bases from J, with 10 bases between. DNA of the CDR3: TGTGCCAGCAGCTTAGAGGGGGACATCAACTATGGCTACACCTTC. Its translation is CASSLEGDINYGYTF. Complete variable domain (other parts from reference TRBV11-3 and TRBJ1-2): EAGVVQSPRYKIIEKKQPVAFWCNPISGHNTLYWYLQNLGQGPELLIRYENEEAVDDSQLPKDRFSAERLKGVDSTLKIQPAELGDSAVYLCASSLEGDINYGYTFGSGTRLTVV.

This chain joins TRBV10-3 and TRBJ1-5; no definite D call. CDR3 size: 13 residues. Deletions cut 6 bases from V and 7 bases from J, with 13 bases between. Germline CDR1 ENHRY, CDR2 SYGVKD. The CDR3 here is CAISALSIQPQHF. CDR3 DNA sequence: TGTGCCATCAGCGCGTTAAGCATCCAGCCCCAGCATTTT.

Details on this clone: This sample also contains other DNA sequences that code for the same CDR3. J is TRBJ1-2 and V is TRBV6-6, with D possibly matching TRBD1 (5 bases). V was pared by 6 bases and J by 2 bases, with 13 bases between. The length of the CDR3 is 14 residues. From germline, CDR1 is MNHNY and CDR2 SVGAGI (reference sequence). CDR3 nucleotides: TGTGCCAGCAGCTACGGCCAGGGAAACTATGGCTACACCTTC. Its translation: CASSYGQGNYGYTF.